The 21 T cell receptor beta chains presented below share a single source sample, sequenced in a study of PD-1 blockade in classical Hodgkin lymphoma. Libraries were prepared by immunoSEQ multiplex PCR; TCRdb keeps only in-frame clonotypes and omits some of them. This sample has tens of thousands of clones, with 60% to 70% found just once. Time point in this sample: cycle 4 day 1 (C4D1), after less than 7 weeks of nivolumab. Each patient experienced a relapse that followed autologous stem cell transplantation, and brentuximab vedotin exposure varied. The source was peripheral blood mononuclear cells (PBMCs), collected before the fourth cycle of nivolumab. These TCRs come from a human donor with classical Hodgkin lymphoma.

The chain carries TRBV7-9 and TRBJ1-3; no firm D call. The CDR3 is 14 amino acids. Germline CDR1 SEHNR, CDR2 FQNEAQ (reference sequence). V shed 1 base and J shed 1 base, with 5 bases lying between them. The CDR3 region is CASSLGISGNTIYF. CDR3 nucleotide sequence: TGTGCCAGCAGCTTAGGGATTTCTGGAAACACCATATATTTT.

This chain joins TRBV28 and TRBJ1-2; D is perhaps TRBD1 (6 bases). This CDR3 comprises 14 residues. Trimming stripped 3 bases from V and 4 bases from J, with 12 bases between. The germline V gene has CDR1 MDHEN and CDR2 SYDVKM. CDR3 in amino acids: CASSLAGAGYGYTF. As DNA, the CDR3 is TGTGCCAGCAGTTTGGCGGGGGCGGGCTATGGCTACACCTTC.

The CDR3 sequence: CAWTGSRDSPLHF. For the CDR3, the DNA is TGTGCCTGGACAGGGTCCCGGGATTCACCCCTCCACTTT. This chain joins TRBV30 and TRBJ1-6, with D perhaps TRBD1 (5 bases). CDR1 and CDR2 (germline): GTSNPN, SVGIG (reference sequence). This CDR3 is 13 amino acids long. V lost 4 bases, J lost 8 bases, and 12 bases lay in between.

The chain is built from TRBV11-3 and TRBJ1-3; D is uncertain. Germline-derived CDR1 and CDR2 are SGHNT and YENEEA. V lost 5 bases, J lost 0 bases, and 5 bases lay in between. The CDR3 totals 13 residues. The DNA for the CDR3 is TGTGCCAGCAGCCGGTACTCTGGAAACACCATATATTTT. It specifies CASSRYSGNTIYF.

The V gene is TRBV4-2, the J gene TRBJ1-2; 9 positions agree with TRBD1. There are 15 residues in the CDR3. CDR1 and CDR2 from the germline V gene are LGHNA and YNFKEQ. V was clipped by 1 base and J by 8 bases; unmatched bases: 8. The CDR3 sequence: CASSQVRGTGTGYTF. CDR3 nucleotide sequence: TGTGCCAGCAGCCAAGTGAGAGGGACAGGGACCGGCTACACCTTC.

The chain uses TRBV7-3 and TRBJ2-2; 8 bases fit TRBD2. V lost 5 bases, J lost 4 bases, and 3 bases stayed unmatched. Germline V gene sequence: CDR1 SGHTA, CDR2 FQGTGA. The CDR3 consists of 14 residues. CDR3 DNA sequence: TGTGCCAGCAGCACCGGGACTAGCACCGGGGAGCTGTTTTTT. It yields the protein CASSTGTSTGELFF. Drawing the rest from reference TRBV7-3 and TRBJ2-2, the complete variable domain is GAGVSQTPSNKVTEKGKYVELRCDPISGHTALYWYRQSLGQGPEFLIYFQGTGAADDSGLPNDRFFAVRPEGSVSTLKIQRTERGDSAVYLCASSTGTSTGELFFGEGSRLTVL.

V usage is TRBV7-6 and J usage is TRBJ2-3; D possibly corresponds to TRBD2 (6 bases). V dropped 2 bases and J dropped 6 bases, with 18 bases sitting between them. The CDR3 runs 16 residues. Germline V lookup: CDR1 SGHVS, CDR2 FNYEAQ. DNA of the CDR3: TGTGCCAGCAGCTTAAACACAGCGGGTCTGACCGATACGCAGTATTTT. Translating it yields CASSLNTAGLTDTQYF.

This rearrangement joins TRBV28 to TRBJ1-5, with 9 bases lining up with TRBD1. The ends lost 5 bases at V and 3 bases at J; junction bases unmatched: 8. In germline, CDR1 is MDHEN, CDR2 SYDVKM. The CDR3 has 16 residues. CDR3 region: CASSPRDRVNNQPQHF. In DNA, the CDR3 is TGTGCCAGCAGTCCACGGGACAGGGTTAACAATCAGCCCCAGCATTTT.

This clone was recorded many times. The chain employs TRBV7-6 and TRBJ2-5; 10 bases match TRBD2. V trimming: 2 bases; J trimming: 5 bases; junction bases outside the gene matches: 8. Looked up from germline, CDR1 is SGHVS and CDR2 is FNYEAQ. CDR3 length: 16 amino acids. The CDR3 DNA reads as TGTGCCAGCAGCTTACGGCCAGCGGGGGGGCGGGAGACCCAGTACTTC. It specifies CASSLRPAGGRETQYF.

This clone is termed medium-sized (0.01 to 0.1%). The V call is TRBV6-6, the J call TRBJ1-5; TRBD1 is a possible D gene (5 bases). V was trimmed by 2 bases and J by 5 bases, leaving 13 bases between them. CDR1 and CDR2 (germline): MNHNY, SVGAGI (reference sequence). The CDR3 sequence is 15 residues long. CDR3 bases: TGTGCCAGCAGTTACCCCACAGGCAACGATCAGCCCCAGCATTTT. Protein sequence: CASSYPTGNDQPQHF.

This clone occurred many times. The chain carries TRBV28 and TRBJ2-7, with D unresolved. The CDR3 sequence is 13 residues long. V shed 3 bases and J shed 9 bases, with 15 bases lying between them. CDR1 and CDR2 from the germline V gene are MDHEN and SYDVKM. The CDR3: CASSFSDVTTQYF. As DNA, the CDR3 is TGTGCCAGCAGTTTTTCTGACGTAACCACGCAGTACTTC.

The chain is built from TRBV7-2 and TRBJ1-2; D perhaps matches TRBD1 (6 bases). Trimming took off 1 base at V and 3 bases at J, with 9 bases between the two ends. Germline CDR1 and CDR2: SGHTA and FQGNSA. This CDR3 contains 14 residues. CDR3 residues: CASSLDGGHYGYTF. Written as DNA, the CDR3 is TGTGCCAGCAGCTTAGATGGGGGCCACTATGGCTACACCTTC. Full variable domain (rest looked up from reference TRBV7-2 and TRBJ1-2): GAGVSQSPSNKVTEKGKDVELRCDPISGHTALYWYRQSLGQGLEFLIYFQGNSAPDKSGLPSDRFSAERTGGSVSTLTIQRTQQEDSAVYLCASSLDGGHYGYTFGSGTRLTVV.

This clone was found once. V gene TRBV30 combines with J gene TRBJ1-3; D not certain. Trimming stripped 3 bases from V and 0 bases from J, with 9 bases between. The CDR3 spans 14 residues. The germline V gene has CDR1 GTSNPN and CDR2 SVGIG (reference sequence). The CDR3 region has the DNA TGTGCCTGGAGGCCCAGCGCCTCTGGAAACACCATATATTTT. Its translation: CAWRPSASGNTIYF.

J is TRBJ2-1 and V is TRBV7-2; D is unresolved. The CDR3 is 17 residues long. CDR1 SGHTA and CDR2 FQGNSA come from the germline V gene. Trimming shortened V by 3 bases and J by 4 bases, and 19 bases separated the two germline ends. CDR3 sequence: CASSLPIRPLGYNEQFF. In nucleotides, the CDR3 is TGTGCCAGCAGCTTGCCCATTCGACCCCTGGGATACAATGAGCAGTTCTTC.

The CDR3 coding sequence is TGTGCCAGCAGGGTGACAGGCTCTGGGGCCAACGTCCTGACTTTC. This sequence encodes CASRVTGSGANVLTF. The chain uses TRBV6-6 and TRBJ2-6; D perhaps matches TRBD1 (6 bases). This CDR3 contains 15 residues. V lost 6 bases and J 0 bases, leaving 9 bases between the germline ends. Per germline, CDR1 MNHNY and CDR2 SVGAGI (reference sequence).

This clone was picked up a small number of times. J is TRBJ2-2 and V is TRBV6-5; D not resolved. Germline CDR1 and CDR2: MNHEY and SVGAGI. Trimming shortened V by 5 bases and J by 6 bases, and 4 bases separated the two germline ends. The CDR3 is made up of 11 amino acids. CDR3 protein: CASSIPGELFF. The CDR3 bases are TGTGCCAGCAGTATTCCCGGGGAGCTGTTTTTT.

In its sample, this clone is medium-sized (0.01 to 0.1%). This chain links TRBV19 with TRBJ1-1; D call uncertain. The CDR3 runs to 11 residues. Trimming shortened V by 6 bases and J by 8 bases, and 10 bases separated the two germline ends. Germline-derived CDR1 and CDR2 are LNHDA and SQIVND (reference sequence). CDR3 protein: CASRSYKEAFF. The CDR3 DNA follows: TGTGCCAGTAGATCTTACAAGGAAGCTTTCTTT.

V usage is TRBV5-6 and J usage is TRBJ2-1, with TRBD1 as a possible D gene (5 bases). This CDR3 is 18 amino acids long. Germline V gives CDR1 SGHDT, CDR2 YYEEEE. The V end was cut by 0 bases, the J end by 7 bases, with 23 bases between. The DNA for the CDR3 is TGTGCCAGCAGCTTGGCCATCAGGGTGTTGGTTGGGAAGAATGAGCAGTTCTTC. Encoded protein: CASSLAIRVLVGKNEQFF.

This chain uses TRBV19 with TRBJ2-1; 8 bases map to TRBD2. CDR1 is LNHDA, CDR2 SQIVND, per germline (reference sequence). The CDR3 length is 15 residues. V lost 3 bases to trimming and J lost 4 bases; unmatched junction nucleotides: 5. The CDR3 here is CASSISGAPYNEQFF. The CDR3 region has the DNA TGTGCCAGTAGTATTAGCGGGGCCCCTTACAATGAGCAGTTCTTC.

The genes are TRBV6-5 and TRBJ2-7, with TRBD1 matching 9 bases. The V gene's germline CDR1 is MNHEY and CDR2 SVGAGI. V gave up 6 bases and J gave up 0 bases; unmatched junction bases: 3. The CDR3 runs 14 residues. Here the CDR3 DNA reads TGTGCCAGCAGCCCGGGACAGGGCTCCTACGAGCAGTACTTC. It specifies CASSPGQGSYEQYF.

The gene calls are TRBV5-1 and TRBJ2-3; 9 nucleotides align to TRBD1. V gave up 4 bases and J gave up 0 bases; unmatched junction bases: 6. Germline-derived CDR1 and CDR2 are SGHRS and YFSETQ. The CDR3 sequence is 16 residues long. The CDR3 DNA is TGCGCCAGCAGCCCCCGGGACAGGGCCAGCACAGATACGCAGTATTTT. It encodes CASSPRDRASTDTQYF.